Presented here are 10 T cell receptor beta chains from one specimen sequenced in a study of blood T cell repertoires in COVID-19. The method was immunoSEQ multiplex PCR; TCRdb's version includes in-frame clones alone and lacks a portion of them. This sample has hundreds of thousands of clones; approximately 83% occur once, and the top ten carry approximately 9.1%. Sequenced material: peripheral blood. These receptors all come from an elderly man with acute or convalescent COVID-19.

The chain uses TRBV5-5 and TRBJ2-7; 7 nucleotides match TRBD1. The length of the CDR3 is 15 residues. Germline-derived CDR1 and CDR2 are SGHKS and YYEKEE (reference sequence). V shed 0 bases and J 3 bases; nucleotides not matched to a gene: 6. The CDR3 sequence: CASSLGGGNIYEQYF. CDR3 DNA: TGTGCCAGCAGCTTGGGAGGGGGCAACATCTACGAGCAGTACTTC.

The CDR3 sequence: CASSLGQGGTKPQHF. CDR3 coding DNA: TGTGCCAGCAGTTTAGGACAGGGGGGAACGAAGCCCCAGCATTTT. The genes are TRBV27 and TRBJ1-5; TRBD1 aligns across 10 bases. CDR1 is MNHEY and CDR2 is SMNVEV in the germline V gene (reference sequence). CDR3 length: 15 residues. J lost 8 bases, V lost 2 bases, and 6 bases had no gene match.

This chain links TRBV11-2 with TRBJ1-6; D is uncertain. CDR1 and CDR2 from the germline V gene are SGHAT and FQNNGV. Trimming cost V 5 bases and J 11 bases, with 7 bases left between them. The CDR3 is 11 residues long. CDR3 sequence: CASSRGAPLHF. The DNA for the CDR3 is TGTGCCAGCAGCCGAGGTGCACCCCTCCACTTT. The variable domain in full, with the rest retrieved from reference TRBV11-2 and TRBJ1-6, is EAGVAQSPRYKIIEKRQSVAFWCNPISGHATLYWYQQILGQGPKLLIQFQNNGVVDDSQLPKDRFSAERLKGVDSTLKIQPAKLEDSAVYLCASSRGAPLHFGNGTRLTVT.

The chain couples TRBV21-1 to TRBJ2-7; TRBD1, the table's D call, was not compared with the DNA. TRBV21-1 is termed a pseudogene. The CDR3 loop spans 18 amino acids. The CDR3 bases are TGTGCCAGCAGCAATAAAAAGGGCGGACAGGGGGGATTGGACGAGCAGTACTTC. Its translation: CASSNKKGGQGGLDEQYF.

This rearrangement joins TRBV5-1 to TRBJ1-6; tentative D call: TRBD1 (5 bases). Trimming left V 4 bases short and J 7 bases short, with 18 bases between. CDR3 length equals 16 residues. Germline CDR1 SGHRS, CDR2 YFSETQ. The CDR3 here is CASSGASPGGNSPLHF. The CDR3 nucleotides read TGCGCCAGCAGCGGTGCGAGTCCGGGGGGGAATTCACCCCTCCACTTT.

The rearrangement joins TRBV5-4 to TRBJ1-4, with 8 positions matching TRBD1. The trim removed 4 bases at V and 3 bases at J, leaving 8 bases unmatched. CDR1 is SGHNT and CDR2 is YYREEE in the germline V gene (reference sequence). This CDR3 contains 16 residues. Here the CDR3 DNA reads TGTGCCAGCAGCCAAGGACAGGGAGTAGCTAATGAAAAACTGTTTTTT. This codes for CASSQGQGVANEKLFF.

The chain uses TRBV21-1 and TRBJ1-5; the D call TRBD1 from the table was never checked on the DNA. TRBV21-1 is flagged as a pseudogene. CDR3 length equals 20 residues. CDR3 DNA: TGTGCCAGCAGCACGGGGCCCGGACAGGGGCGGCATCGGGGCAATCAGCCCCAGCATTTT. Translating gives CASSTGPGQGRHRGNQPQHF.

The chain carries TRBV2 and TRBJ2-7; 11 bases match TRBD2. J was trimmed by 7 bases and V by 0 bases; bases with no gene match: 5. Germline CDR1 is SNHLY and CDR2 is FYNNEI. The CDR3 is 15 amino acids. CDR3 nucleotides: TGTGCCAGCAGTGAAGCCGGGACTAGCGGTACGGAGCAGTACTTC. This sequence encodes CASSEAGTSGTEQYF.

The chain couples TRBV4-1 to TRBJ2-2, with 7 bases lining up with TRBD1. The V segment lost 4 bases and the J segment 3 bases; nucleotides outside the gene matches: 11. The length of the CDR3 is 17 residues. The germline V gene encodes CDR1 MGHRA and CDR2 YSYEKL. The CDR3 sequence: CASSRMKGGSYTGELFF. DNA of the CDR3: TGCGCCAGCAGCCGGATGAAAGGGGGCTCCTACACCGGGGAGCTGTTTTTT.

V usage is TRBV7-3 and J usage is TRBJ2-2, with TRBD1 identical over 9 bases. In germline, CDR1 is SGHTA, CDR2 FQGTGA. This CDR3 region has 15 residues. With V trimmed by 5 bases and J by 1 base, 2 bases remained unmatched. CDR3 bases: TGTGCCAGCAGCCGGGACAGGGTGAACACCGGGGAGCTGTTTTTT. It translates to CASSRDRVNTGELFF.